These 18 T cell receptor beta chains were all obtained from the same sample, sequenced in a study of tumor and adjacent non-tumor tissue in lung cancer. No cell sorting was done before RNA was extracted from the tissue. The library came from three nested PCR rounds adapted from ARM-PCR protocols. TCRdb independently ran MiXCR on the multiplex PCR reads; one entry per CDR3 protein. The sample consists of 200,000 or so distinct CDR3 sequences, about 76% of them appearing once. The sample comprised lung tumor tissue. These receptors were collected from a man aged 55-75 years with non-small cell lung cancer.

About this clonotype: At one boundary the junction diverges from the germline segment, which might be a read error. The V call is TRBV5-4, the J call TRBJ1-4; D gene ambiguous. The germline CDR1 and CDR2 sequences are SGHNT and YYREEE (reference sequence). This CDR3 spans 13 amino acids. This chain's CDR3 is CANSFPTNEKLFF. CDR3 in DNA: TGTGCCAACAGCTTTCCAACTAATGAAAAACTGTTTTTT.

The rearrangement joins TRBV5-1 to TRBJ1-5; no clear D gene. This CDR3 has 16 amino acids. Germline CDR1 SGHRS, CDR2 YFSETQ. CDR3 DNA sequence: TGCACTGGCAGATCCTCGAATAGGGAAGAAAATCAGCCCCAGCATTTT. Translated: CTGRSSNREENQPQHF.

This clonotype was seen once. Its ends do not fully match the called genes, so a read error is possible. The chain uses TRBV4-3 and TRBJ2-3; 9 nucleotides line up with TRBD1. The length of the CDR3 is 15 residues. The germline CDR1 and CDR2 sequences are LGHNA and YSLEER. The CDR3 DNA reads TGCGCCAGTAGCCATGGACAGGGGCAGTCAGATACGCAGTATTTT. It is translated as CASSHGQGQSDTQYF.

Regarding this clonotype: The junction shows a germline mismatch at one end, possibly a read error. CDR3 region: CAISLGHGNTEAFF. The CDR3 DNA reads TGTGCCATCAGCTTGGGGCACGGTAATACTGAAGCTTTCTTT. The chain joins TRBV11-3 to TRBJ1-1; the D gene is possibly TRBD1 (5 bases). This CDR3 contains 14 residues. Looked up from germline, CDR1 is SGHNT and CDR2 is YENEEA.

This clonotype was observed once. A junction boundary mismatches the germline segment, possibly from a read error. This chain uses TRBV12-3 or TRBV12-4 with TRBJ1-1; D is perhaps TRBD1 (6 bases). The CDR3 is 14 residues long. For the CDR3, the DNA is TGTGCCAGCAGCATAGGGGGGCTTGGTACTGAAACTTTCTTT. It yields the protein CASSIGGLGTETFF.

The sample holds one count of this clonotype. A clone one base away is much larger, so this may be a read error. The conserved phenylalanine or tryptophan normally closing the CDR3 is absent here, so this likely arose from a read error. The chain employs TRBV29-1 and TRBJ2-7; D ambiguous. Trimming removed 0 bases at V and 0 bases at J, with 9 bases between. CDR1 is SQVTM, CDR2 ANQGSEA, per germline. The CDR3 has 14 amino acids. CDR3 residues: CSVEEKATSYEQYY. The DNA for the CDR3 is TGCAGCGTTGAAGAGAAGGCCACCTCCTACGAGCAGTACTAC.

This clonotype appeared many times. CDR3 region: CASSYPHRRRALNTEAFF. The CDR3, as DNA: TGTGCCAGCAGTTATCCTCATCGTCGGCGGGCCCTGAACACTGAAGCTTTCTTT. The genes are TRBV6-2 or TRBV6-3 and TRBJ1-1; the D is unclear. The CDR3 is 18 amino acids. Looked up from germline, CDR1 is MNHEY and CDR2 is SVGEGT. V gave up 3 bases and J gave up 0 bases, with 20 bases separating them.

This clonotype has a handful of counts. The rearrangement uses TRBV6-5 and TRBJ1-1; D unresolved. V lost 2 bases and J lost 1, with 8 bases in between. The V gene's germline CDR1 is MNHEY and CDR2 SVGAGI. This CDR3 is built from 14 residues. CDR3 sequence (DNA): TGTGCCAGCAGTTACGGAAGGGCGAACACTGAAGCTTTCTTT. Translated: CASSYGRANTEAFF.

The chain has TRBV11-2 and TRBJ2-7; 7 nucleotides align to TRBD2. The CDR3 loop spans 16 amino acids. Per the germline V gene, CDR1 is SGHAT and CDR2 is FQNNGV. V lost 5 bases to trimming and J lost 4 bases; unmatched junction nucleotides: 14. The CDR3 DNA reads TGTGCCAGCAGCGATCATTCTAGCGGAGCTAATTACGAGCAGTACTTC. This encodes CASSDHSSGANYEQYF.

As regards this clonotype: One end of the junction fails to match germline, which may point to a read error. V gene TRBV20-1 combines with J gene TRBJ2-7; D is perhaps TRBD1 (5 bases). The length of the CDR3 is 15 residues. Germline V CDR1 and CDR2: DFQATT, SNEGSKA (reference sequence). CDR3 bases: TGCAGTGCCGCCGTAGGGGCAGTCGGAACCTACGAGCATTACTTC. Protein sequence: CSAAVGAVGTYEHYF.

V is TRBV11-2 and J is TRBJ1-6, with D hard to call. The germline V and J ends were trimmed by 2 bases and 11 bases, with 22 bases remaining between them. The CDR3 consists of 17 residues. Germline CDR1 SGHAT, CDR2 FQNNGV. CDR3 in DNA: TGTGCCAGCAGCTTATACTCCACGGACGCGTTTAAACCACCCCTCCACTTT. It specifies CASSLYSTDAFKPPLHF.

Concerning this clonotype itself: A junction end diverges from the germline sequence, so it may reflect a read error. The genes are TRBV20-1 and TRBJ2-3, with D unclear. Germline V gene sequence: CDR1 DFQATT, CDR2 SNEGSKA (reference sequence). The CDR3 length is 14 residues. This CDR3 is CSARVGTNTDRQYF. The CDR3 DNA reads TGCAGTGCTAGGGTGGGAACTAACACAGATAGGCAGTATTTT.

This clonotype was seen repeatedly, ten times or more. The chain joins TRBV6-1 to TRBJ1-2; D is undetermined. V lost 2 bases, J lost 12 bases, and 13 bases lay in between. CDR3 length: 12 amino acids. The germline CDR1 and CDR2 sequences are MNHNS and SASEGT. The CDR3 nucleotides are TGTGCCAGCAGTGAAATGGGAGGCTCCAACACCTTC. Translated: CASSEMGGSNTF.

The genes are TRBV5-4 and TRBJ2-1; 11 bases agree with TRBD2. V shed 4 bases and J 16 bases; nucleotides not matched to a gene: 7. This CDR3 contains 12 residues. Germline CDR1 reads SGHNT; CDR2 reads YYREEE (reference sequence). The DNA of the CDR3 is TGTGCCAGCAGCCCCGTAGCGGGAGGGTATTTCTTC. This translates into CASSPVAGGYFF.

The chain carries TRBV6-1 and TRBJ1-5; the D is unclear. Germline lookup yields CDR1 MNHNS and CDR2 SASEGT. The CDR3 sequence is 15 residues long. The CDR3 nucleotides are TGTCTCAGCAGTGCGATGAGGGCTGGCAATCAGCCCCAGCATTTT. Translation gives CLSSAMRAGNQPQHF.

Concerning this clonotype: At one end the junction does not follow the germline gene, possibly because of a read error. The chain joins TRBV4-3 to TRBJ2-5; D call uncertain. CDR1 and CDR2 from the germline V gene are LGHNA and YSLEER. CDR3 size: 15 residues. DNA of the CDR3: TGTGCCAGCAGCCAATATCTGGGTGTTCTAGGGACCCAGTACTTC. It is translated as CASSQYLGVLGTQYF.

V gene TRBV11-2 combines with J gene TRBJ2-1; 9 bases are shared with TRBD2. Germline V gene data show CDR1 as SGHAT and CDR2 as FQNNGV. V shed 1 base and J 2 bases; nucleotides not matched to a gene: 3. This CDR3 has 16 residues. Here the CDR3 reads CASSLAASGTYNEQFF. CDR3 nucleotide sequence: TGTGCCAGCAGCTTAGCGGCTAGCGGGACCTACAATGAGCAGTTCTTC.

The V call is TRBV6-5, the J call TRBJ1-5; D possibly corresponds to TRBD1 (5 bases). The J call may be faulty, since TRBJ2-3 better matches the DNA end. Germline CDR1 MNHEY, CDR2 SVGAGI. There are 13 residues in the CDR3. The CDR3 reads CASSRQLNQPQYF. The DNA for the CDR3 is TGTGCCAGCAGTCGACAGCTAAATCAGCCCCAGTATTTT.